These 29 T cell receptor beta chains came from one sample sequenced in a study of blood T cell repertoires in COVID-19. Assay: immunoSEQ multiplex PCR; the TCRdb copy retains only in-frame clones and omits some. Of approximately 300,000 clones listed, over 75% are singletons. The sequenced material came from PBMCs or T cells enriched from blood (not recorded which). These receptor sequences come from a woman aged 30 to 39 who had recovered from COVID-19.

V is TRBV5-4 and J is TRBJ2-7; possible D gene TRBD1, 6 bases. This CDR3 comprises 14 residues. Germline CDR1 reads SGHNT; CDR2 reads YYREEE (reference sequence). Trimming took off 0 bases at V and 2 bases at J, with 9 bases between the two ends. This chain's CDR3 is CASSLGQGPYEQYF. The CDR3 DNA sequence: TGTGCCAGCAGCTTGGGTCAGGGGCCCTACGAGCAGTACTTC.

This chain connects TRBV19 to TRBJ2-2, with D tentatively TRBD2 (5 bases). The CDR3 sequence is 16 residues long. Germline-derived CDR1 and CDR2 are LNHDA and SQIVND (reference sequence). Between the trimmed V and J ends, which lost 7 bases and 2 bases, there was a span of 17 bases. CDR3 sequence: CASKDSAPFNTGELFF. In nucleotides, the CDR3 is TGTGCCAGTAAGGACTCAGCCCCATTCAACACCGGGGAGCTGTTTTTT.

This clone was detected only once. The chain employs TRBV30 and TRBJ2-5, with a weak D call TRBD1 (6 bases). The germline CDR1 and CDR2 sequences are GTSNPN and SVGIG (reference sequence). Trimming cost V 3 bases and J 0 bases, with 14 bases left between them. The CDR3 spans 15 residues. Here the CDR3 reads CAWRPGQTYQETQYF. The DNA for the CDR3 is TGTGCCTGGAGACCTGGACAGACCTACCAAGAGACCCAGTACTTC.

The chain recombines TRBV5-4 with TRBJ2-1; 16 bases are a match to TRBD2. The CDR3 totals 17 residues. From germline, CDR1 is SGHNT and CDR2 YYREEE (reference sequence). With 4 bases clipped from V and 6 bases from J, the junction kept 7 bases outside the gene matches. CDR3 in amino acids: CASSLGTSGGAPNEQFF. In DNA form, the CDR3 reads TGTGCCAGCAGCCTGGGGACTAGCGGGGGGGCTCCCAATGAGCAGTTCTTC.

This clone was counted only a few times. The rearrangement links TRBV5-4 to TRBJ1-2; unclear D gene. The length of the CDR3 is 12 residues. V was trimmed by 4 bases and J by 7 bases, leaving 11 bases between them. The germline V gene has CDR1 SGHNT and CDR2 YYREEE (reference sequence). The CDR3 DNA reads TGTGCCAGCAGCACCGACTGGCTTGGCTACACCTTC. This encodes CASSTDWLGYTF.

The chain joins TRBV12-3 or TRBV12-4 to TRBJ1-1; D uncertain. The V end was cut by 3 bases, the J end by 6 bases, with 8 bases between. This CDR3 has 12 residues. CDR3 loop: CASSFETPEAFF. CDR3 bases: TGTGCCAGCAGTTTTGAGACACCTGAAGCTTTCTTT.

The chain joins TRBV5-1 to TRBJ1-1; perhaps TRBD1 as D (6 bases). Trimming removed 6 bases from V and 4 bases from J, with 22 bases in between. The CDR3 has 16 residues. The germline V gene has CDR1 SGHRS and CDR2 YFSETQ. The CDR3, as DNA: TGCGCCAGCACCTCGAAGTCAGGGGAGAGGGTCACTGAAGCTTTCTTT. The encoded protein is CASTSKSGERVTEAFF.

This rearrangement joins TRBV27 to TRBJ1-1; no clear D gene. The germline gives CDR1 MNHEY, CDR2 SMNVEV (reference sequence). The CDR3 is made up of 12 amino acids. Trimming cost V 7 bases and J 7 bases, with 13 bases left between them. The CDR3 loop is CASKPLPGEAFF. CDR3 nucleotide sequence: TGTGCCAGCAAACCCTTACCGGGTGAAGCTTTCTTT.

The chain combines TRBV7-8 with TRBJ1-6; 9 positions agree with TRBD1. The CDR3 length is 15 residues. CDR1 and CDR2 from the germline V gene are SGHVS and FQNEAQ. The junction had 2 bases not matched to a gene; V was cut back by 3 bases and J by 5 bases. The CDR3: CASSLGTGNNSPLHF. The CDR3 DNA follows: TGTGCCAGCAGCTTGGGGACAGGGAATAATTCACCCCTCCACTTT.

The chain joins TRBV30 to TRBJ2-4; D is possibly TRBD1 (6 bases). The germline V gene has CDR1 GTSNPN and CDR2 SVGIG (reference sequence). This CDR3 contains 12 residues. Trimming took off 6 bases at V and 6 bases at J, with 12 bases between the two ends. In DNA, the CDR3 is TGTGCCTGTTCACAGGGACGAAACATTCAGTACTTC. Its protein product is CACSQGRNIQYF.

This clone was seen more than once but under ten times. The rearrangement joins TRBV5-1 to TRBJ2-3, with 8 nucleotides matching TRBD2. In germline, CDR1 is SGHRS, CDR2 YFSETQ. The CDR3 is made up of 15 amino acids. The V and J ends lost 6 bases and 2 bases, in that order; junction bases with no gene match: 8. The CDR3 region is CASIQGAGDTDTQYF. Here the CDR3 DNA reads TGCGCCAGCATCCAAGGAGCGGGGGACACAGATACGCAGTATTTT.

This chain joins TRBV6-5 and TRBJ2-7; TRBD2 matches at 11 bases. V shed 4 bases and J 3 bases; nucleotides not matched to a gene: 5. The CDR3 spans 15 residues. Germline loops: CDR1 MNHEY, CDR2 SVGAGI. This CDR3 reads CASSSVAGGIYEQYF. The CDR3 region has the DNA TGTGCCAGCAGTTCCGTAGCGGGGGGGATCTACGAGCAGTACTTC.

The rearrangement joins TRBV6-2 or TRBV6-3 to TRBJ1-1; D is unresolved. CDR3 length: 13 amino acids. Germline CDR1 and CDR2: MNHEY and SVGEGT. The V end lost 2 bases, the J end lost 5 bases, and 9 bases lay between the germline ends. The CDR3 reads CASSYMSVTEAFF. The CDR3 DNA reads as TGTGCCAGCAGTTACATGTCGGTGACTGAAGCTTTCTTT.

This clone was recorded a few times. The chain links TRBV5-1 to TRBJ1-2; 7 nucleotides align to TRBD1. Unmatched junction bases numbered 7, after V lost 0 bases and J lost 8 bases. This CDR3 has 14 amino acids. Germline loops: CDR1 SGHRS, CDR2 YFSETQ. The CDR3 spells CASSLAPQGTGYTF. CDR3 in DNA: TGCGCCAGCAGCTTGGCTCCACAGGGGACAGGCTACACCTTC.

V and J are TRBV5-8 and TRBJ1-4, with TRBD1 as a possible D gene (5 bases). This CDR3 comprises 15 residues. Germline loops: CDR1 SGHTS, CDR2 YDEGEE. The V end lost 0 bases, the J end lost 7 bases, and 13 bases lay between the germline ends. CDR3 DNA sequence: TGTGCCAGCAGCTTGGAGGGGTTCTCGGTTGAAAAACTGTTTTTT. Its protein product is CASSLEGFSVEKLFF.

The rearrangement uses TRBV19 and TRBJ2-3, with TRBD2 matching over 7 bases. With 5 bases clipped from V and 0 bases from J, the junction kept 2 bases outside the gene matches. CDR3 length equals 14 residues. Germline V gene data show CDR1 as LNHDA and CDR2 as SQIVND (reference sequence). The CDR3 DNA sequence: TGTGCCAGTAGTGCGGGGGTTAGCACAGATACGCAGTATTTT. It yields the protein CASSAGVSTDTQYF.

The V and J genes are TRBV12-3 or TRBV12-4 and TRBJ1-2; 9 nucleotides agree with TRBD1. The CDR3 has 13 amino acids. J lost 8 bases, V lost 3 bases, and 4 bases had no gene match. CDR3: CASSLTGGYGYTF. DNA of the CDR3: TGTGCCAGCAGTTTGACAGGGGGATACGGCTACACCTTC.

The chain combines TRBV6-6 with TRBJ1-6; tentatively, D is TRBD1 (6 bases). Germline V gives CDR1 MNHNY, CDR2 SVGAGI (reference sequence). With 6 bases removed from V and 9 bases from J, the gap between germline ends came to 12 bases. This CDR3 is 13 amino acids long. The CDR3 DNA follows: TGTGCCAGCAGCGTCACAGGGAGTTCACCCCTCCACTTT. Its translation: CASSVTGSSPLHF.

The chain has TRBV6-5 and TRBJ2-7, with TRBD2 identical over 11 bases. Looked up from germline, CDR1 is MNHEY and CDR2 is SVGAGI. V lost 5 bases to trimming and J lost 7 bases; unmatched junction nucleotides: 10. The CDR3 has 15 residues. The CDR3 sequence: CASSKHSGGAWEQYF. CDR3 DNA: TGTGCCAGCAGTAAACATAGCGGGGGGGCCTGGGAGCAGTACTTC.

Written as DNA, the CDR3 is TGCGCCAGCAGCCCACCTCCTCCGACGGGAAAAGAGACCCAGTACTTC. Translating it yields CASSPPPPTGKETQYF. The V and J genes are TRBV5-1 and TRBJ2-5, with D perhaps matching TRBD2 (5 bases). Germline CDR1 reads SGHRS; CDR2 reads YFSETQ. Trimming left V 4 bases short and J 3 bases short, with 19 bases between. This CDR3 is 16 amino acids long.

There are a few counts of this clone. This chain uses TRBV5-5 with TRBJ2-2; D gene unclear. Germline V lookup: CDR1 SGHKS, CDR2 YYEKEE (reference sequence). Trimming took 4 bases from V and 2 from J, leaving 15 bases between them. The CDR3 runs to 16 residues. The CDR3 DNA sequence: TGTGCCAGCAGCCCCATTCAGGCACAAAACACCGGGGAGCTGTTTTTT. This gives the protein CASSPIQAQNTGELFF.

The genes are TRBV5-1 and TRBJ1-4; possible D gene TRBD1, 5 bases. This CDR3 has 13 residues. Germline-derived CDR1 and CDR2 are SGHRS and YFSETQ. V was trimmed by 7 bases and J by 7 bases, leaving 14 bases between them. The CDR3 region has the DNA TGCGCCAGCCGACAGTCCTCGGGTGAAAAACTGTTTTTT. Its translation: CASRQSSGEKLFF.

The chain has TRBV6-1 and TRBJ1-5; D is undetermined. V lost 1 base and J 4 bases, leaving 5 bases between the germline ends. CDR1 is MNHNS, CDR2 SASEGT, per germline. The CDR3 contains 13 residues. The CDR3 sequence is CASSEGQNQPQHF. The CDR3 DNA reads as TGTGCCAGCAGTGAAGGCCAGAATCAGCCCCAGCATTTT.

V usage is TRBV5-1 and J usage is TRBJ2-5, with 7 bases aligning to TRBD2. V lost 1 base, J lost 1 base, and 4 bases stayed unmatched. This CDR3 has 15 residues. Germline lookup yields CDR1 SGHRS and CDR2 YFSETQ. The CDR3 sequence is CASSLPRTSQETQYF. The CDR3 nucleotides are TGCGCCAGCAGCTTGCCTAGGACTAGCCAAGAGACCCAGTACTTC.

V gene TRBV13 combines with J gene TRBJ2-1; 8 nucleotides align to TRBD2. V shed 4 bases and J 2 bases; nucleotides not matched to a gene: 13. The length of the CDR3 is 18 residues. Germline CDR1 PRHDT, CDR2 FYEKMQ (reference sequence). CDR3 DNA: TGTGCCAGCAGCTCCGGGGGGGTAGGGGACGATCCCTACAATGAGCAGTTCTTC. Its protein is CASSSGGVGDDPYNEQFF.

The chain joins TRBV15 to TRBJ1-4; D not certain. Trimming removed 0 bases at V and 10 bases at J, with 9 bases between. Germline values: CDR1 LNHNV, CDR2 YYDKDF (reference sequence). This CDR3 is built from 13 residues. The CDR3 region has the DNA TGTGCCACCAGCAGAGATTCGGAGGGAAAACTGTTTTTT. Protein sequence: CATSRDSEGKLFF.

The rearrangement links TRBV5-5 to TRBJ1-2, with 7 bases that match TRBD1. The CDR3 spans 16 residues. CDR1 and CDR2 from the germline V gene are SGHKS and YYEKEE (reference sequence). V trimming: 5 bases; J trimming: 7 bases; junction bases outside the gene matches: 17. CDR3 nucleotide sequence: TGTGCCAGCAGTTTGCAGGCAGGGGGTGGCGTAAGTGGCTACACCTTC. Its translation is CASSLQAGGGVSGYTF.

The genes are TRBV9 and TRBJ1-2; 8 bases align to TRBD1. Germline values: CDR1 SGDLS, CDR2 YYNGEE. The J segment lost 4 bases and the V segment lost 7 bases, leaving 9 bases of the junction unmatched. This CDR3 is 14 amino acids long. In nucleotides, the CDR3 is TGTGCCAGCGCCCCGGGACAGGCATTCTATGGCTACACCTTC. Its translation is CASAPGQAFYGYTF.

This clone is a singleton in its sample. This rearrangement joins TRBV5-6 to TRBJ2-1, with 8 bases identical to TRBD2. The V gene's germline CDR1 is SGHDT and CDR2 YYEEEE. This CDR3 is built from 15 residues. Unmatched junction bases numbered 10, after V lost 1 base and J lost 10 bases. The CDR3 sequence is CASSLNGGASEEQFF. CDR3 DNA sequence: TGTGCCAGCAGCTTGAACGGGGGGGCTTCGGAGGAGCAGTTCTTC.